Included here is one TCR beta chain sequence, with context. No antigen is known for it. This record comes from a study of shared clonotypes between healthy human individuals. Study-wide points: A generally larger estimated richness was seen in naive subsets than in memory subsets. The generation probabilities recorded for non-shared clonotypes fell below those of clonotypes shared by all four donors. A handful of donors had around 5.5% of their naive CD4 clonotypes in common. Though the depth was large, rarefaction showed that sorted-subset sequencing was incomplete.

Germline values: CDR1 SGDLS, CDR2 YYNGEE. The J segment lost 2 bases and the V segment lost 7 bases, leaving 6 bases of the junction unmatched. The CDR3 length is 13 residues. TCRdb keeps only in-frame clones here, not all; method: immunoSEQ multiplex PCR. The sample records approximately 640,000 clones, roughly 91% being singletons. Sequenced sample: memory CD8+ T cells from PBMCs. Indicated subset: CD45RO+ cells pooled with CCR7-negative TemRA cells. The clonotype originates from a man younger than 35 in good health. Some clones in this sample may be carry-over from other donors' samples. The V and J genes are TRBV9 and TRBJ2-7, with 7 nucleotides matching TRBD2. The CDR3 DNA is TGTGCCAGCGGGGGGGATGCCCCCTACGAGCAGTACTTC. Amino acids: CASGGDAPYEQYF.